This T cell receptor beta chain was recovered during a study of T-cell reconstitution after alpha-beta-depleted transplantation in children. For TCRbeta, the library was prepared with unique molecular identifiers. TCRdb fed the PCR reads into MiXCR, producing one record per CDR3 protein. The table has about 420,000 distinct CDR3 sequences, about a tenth seen once. J gave up 6 bases and V 2 bases, and 8 bases lay outside the gene matches. The germline V gene encodes CDR1 SGHRS and CDR2 YFSETQ. The CDR3 has 15 amino acids. V usage is TRBV5-1 and J usage is TRBJ2-1; TRBD1 aligns across 7 bases. The TCR comes from a human donor who donated a stem cell graft to a child with acute myeloid leukemia. The input for sequencing was PBMCs from the stem cell graft donor, taken from the stem cell graft. The DNA of the CDR3 is TGCGCCAGCAGCTTCACGACAGGGTCGGGCAATGAGCAGTTCTTC. It codes for CASSFTTGSGNEQFF.